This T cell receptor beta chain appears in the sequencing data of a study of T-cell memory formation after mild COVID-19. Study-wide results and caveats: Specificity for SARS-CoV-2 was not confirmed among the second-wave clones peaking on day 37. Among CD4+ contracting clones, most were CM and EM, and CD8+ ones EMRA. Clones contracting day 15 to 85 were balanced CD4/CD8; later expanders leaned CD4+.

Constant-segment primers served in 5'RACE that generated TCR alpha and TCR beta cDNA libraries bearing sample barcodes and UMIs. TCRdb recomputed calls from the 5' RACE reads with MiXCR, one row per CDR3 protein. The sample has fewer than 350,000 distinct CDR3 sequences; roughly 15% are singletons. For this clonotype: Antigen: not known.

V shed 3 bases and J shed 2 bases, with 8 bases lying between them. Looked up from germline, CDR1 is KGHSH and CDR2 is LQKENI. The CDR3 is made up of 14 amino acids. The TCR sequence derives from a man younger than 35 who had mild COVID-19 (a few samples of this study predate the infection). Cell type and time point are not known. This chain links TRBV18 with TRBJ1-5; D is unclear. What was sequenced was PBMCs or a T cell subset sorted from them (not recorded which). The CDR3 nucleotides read TGTGCCAGCTCACCGGAATCTGGCAATCAGCCCCAGCATTTT. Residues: CASSPESGNQPQHF.